This T cell receptor (beta chain) was obtained from a study of blood T cells in healthy people across ages. Staff drew ten milliliters of peripheral blood from each donor. Germline loops: CDR1 SGHAT, CDR2 FQDESV (reference sequence). There are 15 residues in the CDR3. Unmatched junction bases numbered 7, after V lost 4 bases and J lost 3 bases. Alongside a J-beta primer mix, a sample-barcoded 5' primer served in a second PCR lasting about 7 to 11 cycles. TCRdb passed the 5' RACE reads through MiXCR, listing each CDR3 protein once. In the table there are some 900,000 distinct CDR3 sequences, around 48% of which are singletons. This clonotype has only a few counts.

The chain recombines TRBV11-1 with TRBJ1-2; 8 nucleotides line up with TRBD1. The specimen sequenced was blood. This receptor was identified in a young man in good health. In DNA, the CDR3 is TGTGCCAGCAGCTCCTATGCGACAGGGGACTATGGCTACACCTTC. Residues: CASSSYATGDYGYTF.